Given below is one T cell receptor (beta chain) in context. This sample is drawn from a study of blood T cells in healthy people across ages. Primed by a sample-barcoded 5' primer and a J-beta primer mix, a second PCR proceeded for roughly 6 to 12 cycles. TCRdb re-derived calls from the 5' RACE reads in MiXCR, one entry per CDR3 protein. The table records about 780,000 distinct CDR3 sequences, about a quarter of them present only once. These same data were also listed under a study on T cells of mothers and their children. That work states: Material was donated by three healthy Caucasian mothers and their six children.

Material for sequencing was blood. The sequence came from a boy aged 5 to 17 in good health.

CDR3 DNA: TGCGCCAGCAGTGTGGACAGGGATGAGCAGTTCTTC. It specifies CASSVDRDEQFF. The chain has TRBV10-1 and TRBJ2-1; 8 bases agree with TRBD1. V gave up 4 bases and J gave up 8 bases; unmatched junction bases: 1. The CDR3 totals 12 residues. Germline V gene lookup returns CDR1 WNHNN and CDR2 SYGVQD (reference sequence).